The present entry profiles one T cell receptor beta chain with its context. Mixed chimerism was transient after nonmyeloablative marrow transplants from related graft donors. The data are from a study of Tregs in tolerant kidney transplant recipients. The assay was immunoSEQ multiplex PCR, and TCRdb's table has in-frame clones only and misses some. The sample has 90,000 or so clones, roughly 93% seen once. Trimming took off 6 bases at V and 7 bases at J, with 15 bases between the two ends. The CDR3 covers 14 residues. Germline-derived CDR1 and CDR2 are MNHNS and SASEGT. The sequence was collected from a human patient who received a combined kidney and bone marrow transplant. Some T cells may originate from the graft donor. The material was CD4+ T cells from blood (PBMCs), obtained 12 months after the transplant. The rearrangement links TRBV6-1 to TRBJ1-4; D is perhaps TRBD1 (6 bases). CDR3 region: CASSPGTKGEKLFF. The CDR3 nucleotides read TGTGCCAGCAGCCCCGGGACAAAGGGTGAAAAACTGTTTTTT.